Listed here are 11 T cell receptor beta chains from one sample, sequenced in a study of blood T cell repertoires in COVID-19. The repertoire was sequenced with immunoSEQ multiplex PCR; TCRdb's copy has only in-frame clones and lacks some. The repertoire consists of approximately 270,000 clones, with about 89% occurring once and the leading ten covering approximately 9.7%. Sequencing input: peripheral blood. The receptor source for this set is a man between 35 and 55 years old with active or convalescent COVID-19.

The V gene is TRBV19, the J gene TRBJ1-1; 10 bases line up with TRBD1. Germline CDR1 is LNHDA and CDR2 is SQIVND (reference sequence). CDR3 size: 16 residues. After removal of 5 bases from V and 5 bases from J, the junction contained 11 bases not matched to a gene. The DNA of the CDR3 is TGTGCCAGTAGTTTTAAGCCCGGGACAGGGGAAACTGAAGCTTTCTTT. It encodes CASSFKPGTGETEAFF.

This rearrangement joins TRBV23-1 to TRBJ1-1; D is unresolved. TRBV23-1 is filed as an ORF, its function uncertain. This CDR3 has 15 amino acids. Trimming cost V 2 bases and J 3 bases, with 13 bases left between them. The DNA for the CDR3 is TGCGCCAGCAGTCAACCCAGACTGGCGGACACTGAAGCTTTCTTT. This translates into CASSQPRLADTEAFF.

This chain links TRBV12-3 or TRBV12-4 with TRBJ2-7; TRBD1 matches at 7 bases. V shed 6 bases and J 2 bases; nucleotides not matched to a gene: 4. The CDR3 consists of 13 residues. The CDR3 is CASSIGQAYEQYF. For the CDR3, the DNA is TGTGCCAGCAGCATCGGACAGGCCTACGAGCAGTACTTC.

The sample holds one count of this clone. For the CDR3, the DNA is TGTGCCACCAGTGACTCAACCACAGGGCCCCGCGGCTACACCTTC. Translation: CATSDSTTGPRGYTF. The chain employs TRBV24-1 and TRBJ1-2; perhaps TRBD1 as D (6 bases). CDR1 is KGHDR and CDR2 is SFDVKD in the germline V gene. This CDR3 spans 15 amino acids. V shed 4 bases and J shed 8 bases, with 19 bases lying between them.

The CDR3 loop is CASSQTQGGRANEQFF. For the CDR3, the DNA is TGTGCCAGCAGTCAAACCCAAGGCGGGAGGGCCAATGAGCAGTTCTTC. The chain couples TRBV6-6 to TRBJ2-1; TRBD2 agrees at 9 bases. This CDR3 is built from 16 residues. Germline CDR1 and CDR2: MNHNY and SVGAGI (reference sequence). After removal of 5 bases from V and 6 bases from J, the junction contained 11 bases not matched to a gene.

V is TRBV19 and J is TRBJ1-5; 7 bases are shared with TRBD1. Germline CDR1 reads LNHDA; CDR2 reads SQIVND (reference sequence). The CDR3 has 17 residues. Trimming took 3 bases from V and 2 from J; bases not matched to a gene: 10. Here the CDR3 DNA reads TGTGCCAGTAGTATCACTTTGAAGGGGACAGGCAATCAGCCCCAGCATTTT. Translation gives CASSITLKGTGNQPQHF.

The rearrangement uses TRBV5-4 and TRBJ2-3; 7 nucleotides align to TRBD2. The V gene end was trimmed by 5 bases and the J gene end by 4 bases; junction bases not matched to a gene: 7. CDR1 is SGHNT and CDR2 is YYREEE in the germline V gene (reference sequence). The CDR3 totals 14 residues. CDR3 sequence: CASRSGDLPDTQYF. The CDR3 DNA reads TGTGCCAGCAGGAGCGGGGATTTGCCAGATACGCAGTATTTT.

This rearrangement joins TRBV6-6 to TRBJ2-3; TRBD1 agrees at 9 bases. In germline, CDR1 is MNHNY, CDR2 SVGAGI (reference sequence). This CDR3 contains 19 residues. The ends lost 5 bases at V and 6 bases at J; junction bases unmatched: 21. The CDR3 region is CASSQIKPGQGIPPDTQYF. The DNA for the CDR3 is TGTGCCAGCAGTCAAATTAAACCGGGACAGGGCATCCCGCCGGATACGCAGTATTTT.

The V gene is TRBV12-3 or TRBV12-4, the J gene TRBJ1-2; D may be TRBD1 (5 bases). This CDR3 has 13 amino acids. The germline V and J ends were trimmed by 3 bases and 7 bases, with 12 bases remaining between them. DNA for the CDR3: TGTGCCAGCAGTTTGGGGGGTCCGAGTGGCTACACCTTC. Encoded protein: CASSLGGPSGYTF.

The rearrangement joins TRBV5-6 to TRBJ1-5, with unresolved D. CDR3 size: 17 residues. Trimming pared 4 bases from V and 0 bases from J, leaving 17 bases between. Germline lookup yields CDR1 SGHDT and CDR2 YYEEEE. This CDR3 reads CASSVGPGLYSNQPQHF. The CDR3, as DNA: TGTGCCAGCAGCGTCGGTCCAGGCCTCTATAGCAATCAGCCCCAGCATTTT.

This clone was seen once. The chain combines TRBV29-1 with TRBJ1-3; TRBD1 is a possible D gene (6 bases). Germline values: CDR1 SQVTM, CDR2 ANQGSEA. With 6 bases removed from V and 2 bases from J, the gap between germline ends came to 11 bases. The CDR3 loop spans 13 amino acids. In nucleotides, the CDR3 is TGCAGCGTATCAGGGGATCCTGGAAACACCATATATTTT. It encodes CSVSGDPGNTIYF.